This entry describes one T cell receptor (beta chain). The protocol was immunoSEQ multiplex PCR, while the TCRdb copy is restricted to in-frame clones and leaves out a portion. The data hold 85,000 to 120,000 clones, with around 93% observed a single time. This record comes from a study of T cell changes during pregnancy in multiple sclerosis. In germline, CDR1 is SNHLY, CDR2 FYNNEI. The V gene lost 5 bases and the J gene lost 1 base, with 12 bases spanning the gap. CDR3 length: 14 residues. The receptor comes from a female donor with multiple sclerosis, enrolled in a pregnancy study. This chain joins TRBV2 and TRBJ2-7; D gene uncertain. The specimen was peripheral blood, collected after pregnancy. The CDR3, as DNA: TGTGCCAGCAGTAAAGATTTACGGTCCTACGAGCAGTACTTC. Residues: CASSKDLRSYEQYF. The entire variable domain, with the rest obtained from reference TRBV2 and TRBJ2-7, is as follows: EPEVTQTPSHQVTQMGQEVILRCVPISNHLYFYWYRQILGQKVEFLVSFYNNEISEKSEIFDDQFSVERPDGSNFTLKIRSTKLEDSAMYFCASSKDLRSYEQYFGPGTRLTVT.